This TCR beta chain was captured in a study of blood T cell repertoires in COVID-19. Study-wide context: Donors of Cohort 3 who recovered were those that had two negative PCRs, clearance, or symptom resolution.

The assay was immunoSEQ multiplex PCR, and TCRdb's table has in-frame clones only and misses some. The sample holds around 300,000 clones, more than 70% seen once. In terms of age and location, participants ranged from about 18 to 100 years and lived in about 25 US areas. Participant-reported clinical history was the basis for cohort assignment. The TCR originated in a woman between 55 and 75 years old in a cohort exposed to, infected with or recovered from COVID-19 (not recorded which). Material: PBMCs or T cells enriched from blood (not recorded which).

CDR3 sequence: CASSVGGTRAGITDTQYF. CDR3 bases: TGTGCCAGCAGCGTAGGTGGGACTCGAGCGGGAATAACAGATACGCAGTATTTT. The chain combines TRBV9 with TRBJ2-3, with 7 bases that match TRBD2. The CDR3 is made up of 18 amino acids. The germline V gene has CDR1 SGDLS and CDR2 YYNGEE. V shed 0 bases and J 3 bases; nucleotides not matched to a gene: 13.